Described below is a single T cell receptor beta chain sequence and its context. Its antigen is undetermined. Sequenced by immunoSEQ multiplex PCR; TCRdb stores in-frame clones only, minus some. This table holds 130,000 or so clones, approximately 91% found once. The germline V gene encodes CDR1 MNHNY and CDR2 SVGAGI (reference sequence). The CDR3 contains 12 residues. V was clipped by 6 bases and J by 8 bases; unmatched bases: 3. This sample stems from a study of T cell responses to AZD1222 COVID-19 vaccine. General study results and limits: Repertoire sampling was restricted to post-peak T cell response timepoints.

The specimen was peripheral blood, collected 28 days after the second AZD1222 dose. The chain recombines TRBV6-6 with TRBJ2-1, with 8 positions matching TRBD2. This TCR came from an adult who received the AZD1222 COVID-19 vaccine. CDR3 sequence: CASSAGGDEQFF. As DNA, the CDR3 is TGTGCCAGCAGCGCCGGGGGGGATGAGCAGTTCTTC.